These 25 T cell receptor beta chains came from one sample sequenced in a study of T cells in Graves' hyperthyroidism and ophthalmopathy (dated by TCRdb to the late 2010s). The library came from multiplex PCR. Reads for this sample came from an Illumina HiSeq 2000. The TCR beta CDR3 regions were amplified from the RNA transcripts. The TCR CDR3 was subjected to a first round of RT-PCR using the HTBI primer set and the Qiagen OneStep RT-PCR kit. In TCRdb, the public reads were trimmed at Q25 with fastp and aligned with MiXCR, with productive beta chains retained. Every CDR3 protein is listed once, alongside the most common genes and DNA of its rows. The sample table holds approximately 380,000 distinct CDR3 sequences, of which over 12% were seen once. Over 25% of the sample is in the top ten clones. The sequencing sample was made of blood. Receptors originate from a man between 45 and 60 years old with Graves' ophthalmopathy.

This chain uses TRBV27 with TRBJ2-2, with 11 bases lining up with TRBD2. Trimming took 6 bases from V and 5 from J; bases not matched to a gene: 11. The CDR3 contains 17 residues. The germline V gene encodes CDR1 MNHEY and CDR2 SMNVEV (reference sequence). CDR3 amino acids: CASRPLSGRGNTGELFF. Written as DNA, the CDR3 is TGTGCCAGCAGACCACTTAGCGGGAGGGGAAATACCGGGGAGCTGTTTTTT.

This clonotype was observed many times. The chain links TRBV2 to TRBJ1-5; TRBD1 matches 8 bases. This CDR3 has 13 residues. With V trimmed by 6 bases and J by 9 bases, 7 bases remained unmatched. Germline V gene lookup returns CDR1 SNHLY and CDR2 FYNNEI. CDR3: CASRKGQGSPQHF. As DNA, the CDR3 is TGTGCCAGCAGGAAAGGACAGGGTTCGCCCCAGCATTTT.

This clonotype has ten or more counts. The rearrangement uses TRBV30 and TRBJ1-2; D possibly corresponds to TRBD1 (5 bases). The V end lost 2 bases, the J end lost 8 bases, and 15 bases lay between the germline ends. Germline assignment: CDR1 GTSNPN and CDR2 SVGIG (reference sequence). The CDR3 has 13 amino acids. CDR3 loop: CAWSLARAGGYTF. CDR3 nucleotides: TGTGCCTGGAGTCTAGCCAGGGCAGGGGGCTACACCTTC.

Ten or more counts support this clonotype. The rearrangement uses TRBV11-2 and TRBJ2-7; D not resolved. The V gene's germline CDR1 is SGHAT and CDR2 FQNNGV. The CDR3 sequence is 14 residues long. V was pared by 4 bases and J by 0 bases, with 10 bases between. The CDR3 loop is CASSWAGSSYEQYF. The CDR3 bases are TGTGCCAGCAGCTGGGCAGGAAGCTCCTACGAGCAGTACTTC.

There are many counts of this clonotype. The rearrangement links TRBV18 to TRBJ2-1, with 7 bases lining up with TRBD2. CDR1 and CDR2 (germline): KGHSH, LQKENI. CDR3 length: 17 amino acids. V was pared by 2 bases and J by 6 bases, with 13 bases of the junction left unmatched. CDR3 region: CASSPYEPGGYGNEQFF. In DNA, the CDR3 is TGTGCCAGCTCACCATACGAGCCGGGAGGCTATGGCAATGAGCAGTTCTTC. The whole variable domain, filled in from reference TRBV18 and TRBJ2-1, reads NAGVMQNPRHLVRRRGQEARLRCSPMKGHSHVYWYRQLPEEGLKFMVYLQKENIIDESGMPKERFSAEFPKEGPSILRIQQVVRGDSAAYFCASSPYEPGGYGNEQFFGPGTRLTVL.

The rearrangement joins TRBV29-1 to TRBJ2-7; 12 nucleotides match TRBD1. After removal of 6 bases from V and 7 bases from J, the junction contained 13 bases not matched to a gene. This CDR3 contains 15 residues. Germline V lookup: CDR1 SQVTM, CDR2 ANQGSEA. The CDR3 sequence is CSVARDRGPWGEQYF. The CDR3 DNA is TGCAGCGTCGCACGGGACAGGGGGCCATGGGGGGAGCAGTACTTC.

At least ten counts were recorded for this clonotype. J is TRBJ2-7 and V is TRBV3-1, with 7 bases matching TRBD1. Trimming took 2 bases from V and 3 from J; bases not matched to a gene: 7. The germline gives CDR1 LGHDT, CDR2 YNNKEL (reference sequence). The CDR3 runs to 15 residues. CDR3 in DNA: TGTGCCAGCAGCCAACCTGGACAGGACCGCTACGAGCAGTACTTC. This translates into CASSQPGQDRYEQYF.

This clonotype was seen ten or more times. The genes are TRBV3-1 and TRBJ2-5; tentative D call: TRBD1 (5 bases). The germline V and J ends were trimmed by 4 bases and 4 bases, with 13 bases remaining between them. The CDR3 has 14 amino acids. Germline V gene data show CDR1 as LGHDT and CDR2 as YNNKEL (reference sequence). Here the CDR3 reads CASSRTGTGETQYF. The CDR3 DNA reads as TGTGCCAGCAGCCGAACCGGAACAGGAGAGACCCAGTACTTC.

The gene calls are TRBV9 and TRBJ1-4; no clear D gene. CDR1 and CDR2 from the germline V gene are SGDLS and YYNGEE. V was clipped by 0 bases and J by 0 bases, with 12 bases between them. This CDR3 is built from 17 residues. CDR3 region: CASSVGSGDATNEKLFF. The DNA for the CDR3 is TGTGCCAGCAGCGTAGGTTCAGGCGATGCAACTAATGAAAAACTGTTTTTT.

This clonotype was seen only a few times. This chain connects TRBV29-1 to TRBJ1-1; D remains unclear. The V gene's germline CDR1 is SQVTM and CDR2 ANQGSEA. The CDR3 has 9 amino acids. V lost 7 bases and J 6 bases, leaving 6 bases between the germline ends. The CDR3 sequence: CSAGSEAFF. The DNA for the CDR3 is TGCAGCGCCGGGTCTGAAGCTTTCTTT.

This clonotype was counted ten times or more. V and J are TRBV5-1 and TRBJ2-3; TRBD2 matches at 7 bases. The J segment lost 0 bases and the V segment lost 2 bases, leaving 0 bases of the junction unmatched. Germline V gives CDR1 SGHRS, CDR2 YFSETQ. The CDR3 runs to 14 residues. The DNA for the CDR3 is TGCGCCAGCAGCTTACTAGCGAGCACAGATACGCAGTATTTT. As protein: CASSLLASTDTQYF.

This clonotype was seen ten or more times. The rearrangement uses TRBV11-2 and TRBJ1-2, with TRBD1 matching 7 bases. Germline-derived CDR1 and CDR2 are SGHAT and FQNNGV. The CDR3 loop spans 14 amino acids. Losses at the gene ends were 5 bases for V and 2 bases for J; bases not matched to a gene: 5. The CDR3 here is CASSPDRVNYGYTF. The CDR3 DNA is TGTGCCAGCAGCCCAGACAGGGTGAACTATGGCTACACCTTC.

This rearrangement joins TRBV12-3 or TRBV12-4 to TRBJ2-1, with 13 bases matching TRBD2. The V gene end was trimmed by 6 bases and the J gene end by 7 bases; junction bases not matched to a gene: 9. The length of the CDR3 is 16 residues. Here the CDR3 reads CASSSGLAGVTNEQFF. In nucleotides, the CDR3 is TGTGCCAGCAGCTCAGGACTAGCGGGAGTCACGAATGAGCAGTTCTTC.

This clonotype has at least ten counts. The chain employs TRBV10-1 and TRBJ2-7, with D maybe TRBD2 (6 bases). The V gene lost 4 bases and the J gene lost 7 bases, with 14 bases spanning the gap. The CDR3 is 13 amino acids. The germline gives CDR1 WNHNN, CDR2 SYGVQD (reference sequence). As DNA, the CDR3 is TGCGCCAGCAGTGGTATCCCAGGAGGGGAGCAGTACTTC. This encodes CASSGIPGGEQYF.

This clonotype has just one count. The chain employs TRBV20-1 and TRBJ2-5, with D possibly matching TRBD2 (5 bases). This CDR3 contains 13 residues. Trimming left V 6 bases short and J 2 bases short, with 13 bases between. Germline CDR1 DFQATT, CDR2 SNEGSKA (reference sequence). The CDR3 loop reads CSAQTGMQETQYF. The CDR3 DNA sequence: TGCAGTGCCCAGACCGGGATGCAAGAGACCCAGTACTTC.

Many counts were recorded for this clonotype. V and J are TRBV28 and TRBJ2-7, with D perhaps assigned TRBD1 or TRBD2 (5 bases each). V dropped 6 bases and J dropped 0 bases, with 15 bases sitting between them. Germline V CDR1 and CDR2: MDHEN, SYDVKM. CDR3 length: 15 residues. This CDR3 is CASSPSGSGSYEQYF. In DNA form, the CDR3 reads TGTGCCAGCAGCCCGTCAGGGAGTGGCTCCTACGAGCAGTACTTC.

This clonotype was seen at least ten times. V and J are TRBV3-1 and TRBJ2-6, with 8 bases fitting TRBD1. Trimming at V came to 1 base and at J to 0 bases, leaving 5 bases not matched to a gene. CDR1 and CDR2 from the germline V gene are LGHDT and YNNKEL (reference sequence). This CDR3 is built from 18 residues. CDR3 protein: CASSQGGQGLSGANVLTF. DNA of the CDR3: TGTGCCAGCAGCCAAGGTGGACAGGGACTCTCTGGGGCCAACGTCCTGACTTTC.

Many counts were recorded for this clonotype. The chain couples TRBV24-1 to TRBJ2-7; possibly TRBD1 for D (7 bases). This CDR3 contains 15 residues. In germline, CDR1 is KGHDR, CDR2 SFDVKD. The V end lost 3 bases, the J end lost 2 bases, and 13 bases lay between the germline ends. The DNA for the CDR3 is TGTGCCACCAGTGATCCCAGGGGGGAGACCTACGAGCAGTACTTC. Translation gives CATSDPRGETYEQYF.

This clonotype was detected many times. The V gene is TRBV2, the J gene TRBJ2-1; D is unclear. CDR3 length: 14 amino acids. Per the germline V gene, CDR1 is SNHLY and CDR2 is FYNNEI. The V end was cut by 4 bases, the J end by 5 bases, with 12 bases between. CDR3 in DNA: TGTGCCAGCAGTGCAGTTAGAGTAAACAATGAGCAGTTCTTC. It encodes CASSAVRVNNEQFF.

The gene calls are TRBV4-1 and TRBJ2-3, with 10 positions matching TRBD2. The CDR3 runs 17 residues. Germline CDR1 MGHRA, CDR2 YSYEKL. Unmatched junction bases numbered 11, after V lost 1 base and J lost 7 bases. This CDR3 is CASSQVAPSGRLNTQYF. Here the CDR3 DNA reads TGCGCCAGCAGCCAAGTCGCTCCTAGCGGGAGACTTAATACGCAGTATTTT.

At least ten counts were recorded for this clonotype. This chain links TRBV5-1 with TRBJ2-3; the D gene is possibly TRBD2 (5 bases). The CDR3 is made up of 15 amino acids. Trimming pared 6 bases from V and 3 bases from J, leaving 17 bases between. CDR1 and CDR2 from the germline V gene are SGHRS and YFSETQ. CDR3: CASKSLSGATDTQYF. CDR3 coding DNA: TGCGCCAGCAAATCCCTAAGCGGAGCAACAGATACGCAGTATTTT.

The chain carries TRBV30 and TRBJ1-1; 8 bases align to TRBD1. The length of the CDR3 is 18 residues. CDR1 is GTSNPN, CDR2 SVGIG, per germline (reference sequence). The J segment lost 2 bases and the V segment lost 2 bases, leaving 16 bases of the junction unmatched. CDR3 DNA sequence: TGTGCCTGGAGTAGAGTGGTTAGGACAGGGTGGAGAAACACTGAAGCTTTCTTT. Protein sequence: CAWSRVVRTGWRNTEAFF.

The chain employs TRBV6-1 and TRBJ2-3; D unresolved. This CDR3 region has 15 residues. Trimming left V 8 bases short and J 3 bases short, with 18 bases between. CDR1 is MNHNS and CDR2 is SASEGT in the germline V gene. CDR3 DNA sequence: TGTGCCAGCGCGACGGATCCCGGTAGGACAGATACGCAGTATTTT. Protein product: CASATDPGRTDTQYF.

Turning to this clonotype: Possible read error: a much larger clone is one base away. DNA for the CDR3: TGTGCCAGCAGCCGGGGACGGGGGGTCAATCAGCCCCAGCATTTT. Encoded protein: CASSRGRGVNQPQHF. The chain has TRBV7-8 and TRBJ1-5; tentative D call: TRBD1 (5 bases). The germline CDR1 and CDR2 sequences are SGHVS and FQNEAQ. The V end lost 5 bases, the J end lost 3 bases, and 14 bases lay between the germline ends. This CDR3 is 15 amino acids long.

This clonotype was picked up a small number of times. The chain employs TRBV25-1 and TRBJ2-3; D may be TRBD1 (6 bases). Trimming took 1 base from V and 4 from J, leaving 12 bases between them. Per the germline V gene, CDR1 is MGHDK and CDR2 is SYGVNS. The CDR3 is made up of 15 amino acids. CDR3 coding DNA: TGTGCCAGCAGTGAATTGTGGGGGCGGGCAGATACGCAGTATTTT. Amino acids: CASSELWGRADTQYF.